The 10 T cell receptor beta chains below come from one sample, sequenced in a study of CD8 T cell repertoires and HIV-1 epitope variants. Which antigens these TCRs recognize remains unknown. TCRdb's copy holds only in-frame clones and misses some; the assay was immunoSEQ multiplex PCR. The sample lists some 6,800 clones; more than 60% were seen once. Material: cultured CD8+ T cells derived from PBMCs. The receptors derive from a male donor with HIV.

This clone showed up just a few times. The chain carries TRBV11-2 and TRBJ2-1; 7 bases are a match to TRBD1. The CDR3 is made up of 15 amino acids. The V and J ends lost 1 base and 7 bases, in that order; junction bases with no gene match: 7. The germline gives CDR1 SGHAT, CDR2 FQNNGV. This CDR3 is CASSLVRGILNEQFF. The CDR3 DNA sequence: TGTGCCAGCAGCTTAGTCAGGGGGATTTTAAATGAGCAGTTCTTC.

This rearrangement joins TRBV27 to TRBJ2-5; tentative D call: TRBD2 (6 bases). Germline V gene sequence: CDR1 MNHEY, CDR2 SMNVEV (reference sequence). The CDR3 length is 14 residues. V dropped 4 bases and J dropped 4 bases, with 13 bases sitting between them. The CDR3: CASSSPLGGETQYF. The CDR3 DNA is TGTGCCAGCAGTTCACCCCTGGGGGGAGAGACCCAGTACTTC.

This sequence joins TRBV5-1 and TRBJ2-2; the match to TRBD1 covers 8 bases. The CDR3 is 16 residues long. J was trimmed by 4 bases and V by 3 bases; bases with no gene match: 8. In germline, CDR1 is SGHRS, CDR2 YFSETQ. CDR3 in amino acids: CASSSLTGVGTGELFF. The CDR3 DNA reads as TGCGCCAGCAGCTCCCTGACAGGGGTTGGCACCGGGGAGCTGTTTTTT.

The chain is built from TRBV4-2 and TRBJ1-3; D possibly corresponds to TRBD1 (6 bases). Germline V gene sequence: CDR1 LGHNA, CDR2 YNFKEQ. Deletions cut 0 bases from V and 2 bases from J, with 8 bases between. The CDR3 is 15 residues long. CDR3 nucleotides: TGTGCCAGCAGCCAAGATCCAGGGGCTGGAAACACCATATATTTT. It is translated as CASSQDPGAGNTIYF.

The V gene is TRBV11-2, the J gene TRBJ2-7; TRBD1 aligns across 9 bases. This CDR3 is 13 amino acids long. V lost 5 bases and J lost 7; bases outside the gene matches: 6. Per germline, CDR1 SGHAT and CDR2 FQNNGV. The chain's CDR3 is CASSLDRGREQYF. In nucleotides, the CDR3 is TGTGCCAGCAGCCTGGACAGGGGCCGGGAGCAGTACTTC.

The V and J genes are TRBV15 and TRBJ1-6; TRBD1 is a possible D gene (6 bases). Trimming removed 0 bases from V and 9 bases from J, with 9 bases in between. This CDR3 is 14 amino acids long. CDR1 LNHNV and CDR2 YYDKDF come from the germline V gene (reference sequence). CDR3 protein: CATSRDRGSSPLHF. CDR3 DNA sequence: TGTGCCACCAGCAGAGACAGGGGAAGTTCACCCCTCCACTTT.

In this sample, this clone turned up a few times. The chain couples TRBV15 to TRBJ1-2; 9 bases fit TRBD1. The CDR3 totals 17 residues. Unmatched junction bases numbered 12, after V lost 3 bases and J lost 4 bases. Germline-derived CDR1 and CDR2 are LNHNV and YYDKDF (reference sequence). For the CDR3, the DNA is TGTGCCACCAGCAGGGGACAGGACAGGGGCTCGAGCTATGGCTACACCTTC. It translates to CATSRGQDRGSSYGYTF.

This rearrangement joins TRBV7-3 to TRBJ1-1; perhaps TRBD1 as D (5 bases). The germline V gene has CDR1 SGHTA and CDR2 FQGTGA. Trimming cost V 0 bases and J 5 bases, with 16 bases left between them. The CDR3 loop spans 16 amino acids. This CDR3 is CASSLTPLGEGTEAFF. The CDR3 DNA reads as TGTGCCAGCAGCTTAACACCCCTGGGGGAGGGAACTGAAGCTTTCTTT.

The chain uses TRBV7-6 and TRBJ2-1; D gene uncertain. Deletions cut 1 base from V and 9 bases from J, with 7 bases between. The V gene's germline CDR1 is SGHVS and CDR2 FNYEAQ. The CDR3 spans 12 residues. The CDR3 loop is CASSLGYSEQFF. CDR3 nucleotide sequence: TGTGCCAGCAGCTTAGGTTACTCTGAGCAGTTCTTC.

This clone has a handful of counts. V usage is TRBV9 and J usage is TRBJ1-1, with D uncertain. The CDR3 contains 13 residues. CDR1 and CDR2 (germline): SGDLS, YYNGEE. V was trimmed by 0 bases and J by 3 bases, leaving 6 bases between them. Here the CDR3 DNA reads TGTGCCAGCAGCGTAGGGTCAGACACTGAAGCTTTCTTT. It specifies CASSVGSDTEAFF.